The rows below give T cell receptor beta chains drawn from one sample of a study of cytomegalovirus exposure and HLA in healthy donors. Clones were read by immunoSEQ multiplex PCR, and TCRdb kept only the in-frame ones, dropping some. The table shows some 120,000 clones, with about 8.5% occurring only once. Sequenced input: PBMCs. All receptors derive from a man aged 35 to 55 in good health and CMV-seronegative. The CDR3 runs from the conserved cysteine through the conserved F or W. A D gene is named only where the DNA matches it firmly. Size tells how often a clone was seen (once, few, many) or the class of an expanded clone, and some rows leave it out.

size,D,J,V,CDR3,DNA
few,.,TRBJ2-7,TRBV6-5,CASSYRGFSYEQYF,TGTGCCAGCAGTTACAGAGGATTCTCCTACGAGCAGTACTTC
.,TRBD2,TRBJ2-5,TRBV29-1,CSARTSGGAGETQYF,TGCAGCGCTAGGACTAGCGGGGGGGCCGGGGAGACCCAGTACTTC
.,.,TRBJ1-2,TRBV7-6,CASSLGSRGDGYTF,TGTGCCAGCAGCTTAGGAAGCAGGGGCGATGGCTACACCTTC
.,.,TRBJ2-2,TRBV7-9,CASSLAWQTGELFF,TGTGCCAGCAGCTTAGCGTGGCAGACCGGGGAGCTGTTTTTT
.,.,TRBJ2-5,TRBV19,CASSILNQETQYF,TGTGCCAGTAGTATATTAAACCAAGAGACCCAGTACTTC
.,TRBD1,TRBJ1-2,TRBV7-9,CASSRELLPGQGGGYTF,TGTGCCAGCAGCCGAGAGCTTTTACCGGGACAGGGAGGAGGCTACACCTTC
.,.,TRBJ2-7,TRBV5-6,CASSFGRGRYEQYF,TGTGCCAGCAGCTTCGGCAGGGGGAGGTACGAGCAGTACTTC
few,.,TRBJ2-5,TRBV19,CASRPGQNQETQYF,TGTGCCAGTAGGCCTGGACAGAACCAAGAGACCCAGTACTTC
few,.,TRBJ1-4,TRBV7-9,CASSLRGSGNEKLFF,TGTGCCAGCAGCCTCCGGGGATCTGGTAATGAAAAACTGTTTTTT
.,.,TRBJ2-5,TRBV7-6,CASSSPQGLWETQYF,TGTGCCAGCAGCTCGCCCCAGGGGTTGTGGGAGACCCAGTACTTC
few,TRBD2,TRBJ2-3,TRBV7-2,CASSSSGRTDTQYF,TGTGCCAGCAGCTCTAGCGGGAGAACAGATACGCAGTATTTT
few,TRBD1,TRBJ2-5,TRBV5-1,CASSLGTDQETQYF,TGCGCCAGCAGCCTAGGGACAGATCAAGAGACCCAGTACTTC
few,.,TRBJ1-6,TRBV13,CASSLGQKNSPLHF,TGTGCCAGCAGCTTAGGCCAGAAGAATTCACCCCTCCACTTT
.,.,TRBJ2-3,TRBV12-1,CASSSGLAGSTDTQYF,TGTGCCAGCAGCTCAGGACTAGCGGGGAGCACAGATACGCAGTATTTT
.,.,TRBJ1-5,TRBV19,CASSMTGGSNQPQHF,TGTGCCAGTAGTATGACAGGAGGTAGCAATCAGCCCCAGCATTTT
few,TRBD1,TRBJ2-3,TRBV29-1,CSVVQGWNTQYF,TGCAGCGTTGTACAGGGGTGGAATACGCAGTATTTT
.,.,TRBJ2-7,TRBV30,CAWSGGSAYEQYF,TGTGCCTGGAGTGGAGGGTCCGCCTACGAGCAGTACTTC
few,.,TRBJ1-1,TRBV28,CASSLEWSFGTEAFF,TGTGCCAGCAGTTTAGAGTGGAGTTTCGGCACTGAAGCTTTCTTT
.,TRBD1,TRBJ2-3,TRBV11-2,CASSPRQGENTDTQYF,TGTGCCAGCAGCCCACGACAGGGAGAAAACACAGATACGCAGTATTTT
few,.,TRBJ2-7,TRBV5-6,CASTPTGVRYEQYF,TGTGCCAGCACGCCGACGGGGGTAAGGTACGAGCAGTACTTC
.,.,TRBJ2-2,TRBV11-1,CASSLARQTGELFF,TGTGCCAGCAGCTTAGCGCGGCAGACCGGGGAGCTGTTTTTT
few,.,TRBJ1-1,TRBV7-9,CASSPQEGRNTEAFF,TGTGCCAGCAGCCCACAGGAGGGGAGGAACACTGAAGCTTTCTTT
.,.,TRBJ1-5,TRBV7-8,CASSLGRGGNQPQHF,TGTGCCAGCAGCTTAGGGCGGGGGGGCAATCAGCCCCAGCATTTT
.,.,TRBJ1-2,TRBV2,CASSVSGGYGYTF,TGTGCCAGCAGTGTGTCGGGGGGATATGGCTACACCTTC
few,TRBD1,TRBJ2-1,TRBV13,CASSSDRVNEQFF,TGTGCCAGCAGCTCGGACAGGGTAAATGAGCAGTTCTTC
.,TRBD2,TRBJ2-1,TRBV10-3,CATLKSGGKDEQFF,TGTGCCACCCTAAAGAGCGGGGGGAAGGATGAGCAGTTCTTC
.,.,TRBJ2-5,TRBV29-1,CSVEDFYSGETQYF,TGCAGCGTTGAAGATTTTTACAGCGGAGAGACCCAGTACTTC